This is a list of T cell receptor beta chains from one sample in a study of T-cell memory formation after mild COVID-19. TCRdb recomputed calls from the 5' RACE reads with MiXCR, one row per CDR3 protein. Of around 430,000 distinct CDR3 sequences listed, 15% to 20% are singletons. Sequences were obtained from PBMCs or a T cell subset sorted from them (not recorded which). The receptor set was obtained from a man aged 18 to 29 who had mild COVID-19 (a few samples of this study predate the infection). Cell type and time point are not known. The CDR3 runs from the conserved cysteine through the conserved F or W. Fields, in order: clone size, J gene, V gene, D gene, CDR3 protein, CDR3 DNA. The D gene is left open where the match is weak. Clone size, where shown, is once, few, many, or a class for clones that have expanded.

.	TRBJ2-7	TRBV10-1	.	CASSDRGGEQYF	TGCGCCAGCAGTGACAGGGGAGGCGAGCAGTACTTC
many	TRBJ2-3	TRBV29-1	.	CSIVTSTDTQYF	TGCAGCATCGTCACTAGCACAGATACGCAGTATTTT
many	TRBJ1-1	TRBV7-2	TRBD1	CASSPPTGVNTEAFF	TGTGCCAGCAGCCCCCCGACAGGGGTCAACACTGAAGCTTTCTTT
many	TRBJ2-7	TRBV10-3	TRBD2	CAAGLAVYEQYF	TGTGCCGCGGGACTAGCGGTCTACGAGCAGTACTTC
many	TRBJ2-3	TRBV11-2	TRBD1	CASSLSGGSGTDTQYF	TGTGCCAGCAGCTTGTCAGGGGGCAGCGGCACAGATACGCAGTATTTT
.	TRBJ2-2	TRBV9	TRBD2	CASSVPSGGDTGELFF	TGTGCCAGCAGCGTCCCGAGCGGGGGCGACACCGGGGAGCTGTTTTTT
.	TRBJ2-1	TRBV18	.	CASSPKGSYNEQFF	TGTGCCAGCTCACCAAAGGGCTCCTACAATGAGCAGTTCTTC
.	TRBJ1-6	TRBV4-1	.	CASSPSRQVNSPLHF	TGCGCCAGCAGCCCCTCGAGGCAGGTGAATTCACCCCTCCACTTT
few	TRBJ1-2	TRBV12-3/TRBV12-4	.	CASSPRFSRGYTF	TGTGCCAGCAGTCCCAGGTTTAGTAGAGGCTACACCTTC
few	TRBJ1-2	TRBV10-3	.	CAISAEGEGYTF	TGTGCCATCAGTGCGGAGGGGGAAGGCTACACCTTC
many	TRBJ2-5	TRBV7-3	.	CASSLRVAETQYF	TGTGCCAGCAGCTTAAGGGTGGCGGAGACCCAGTACTTC
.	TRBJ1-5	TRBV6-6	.	CASSGERGRFSNQPQHF	TGTGCCAGCAGCGGGGAAAGGGGAAGGTTTAGCAATCAGCCCCAGCATTTT
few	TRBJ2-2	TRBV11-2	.	CASSLGAPPFF	TGTGCCAGCAGCCTAGGGGCACCGCCGTTTTTT
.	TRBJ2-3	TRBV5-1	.	CASSLAGWEADTQYF	TGCGCCAGCAGCTTAGCAGGGTGGGAGGCGGATACGCAGTATTTT
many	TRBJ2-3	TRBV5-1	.	CASSASQSTDTQYF	TGCGCCAGCAGCGCATCTCAAAGCACAGATACGCAGTATTTT
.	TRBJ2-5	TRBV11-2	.	CASSPQGGGTQYF	TGTGCCAGCAGTCCGCAGGGGGGTGGGACCCAGTACTTC
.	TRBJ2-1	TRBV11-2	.	CASSNNLDSRSYNEQFF	TGTGCCAGCAGCAACAACCTGGACAGCCGCTCCTACAATGAGCAGTTCTTC
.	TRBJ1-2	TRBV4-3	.	CASSQDIFVGARNYGYTF	TGCGCCAGCAGCCAAGACATCTTTGTGGGGGCTCGTAACTATGGCTACACCTTC
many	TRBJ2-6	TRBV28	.	CASTLSGANVLTF	TGTGCCAGCACCCTCTCTGGGGCCAACGTCCTGACTTTC
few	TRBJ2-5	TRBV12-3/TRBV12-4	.	CASTLQPQETQYF	TGTGCCAGCACCCTGCAGCCCCAAGAGACCCAGTACTTC
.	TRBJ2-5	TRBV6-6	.	CASSPSREETQYF	TGTGCCAGCAGTCCCAGCAGGGAGGAGACCCAGTACTTC
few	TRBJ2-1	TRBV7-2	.	CASSSGQPGQGEQFF	TGTGCCAGCAGCTCCGGACAGCCGGGACAAGGTGAGCAGTTCTTC
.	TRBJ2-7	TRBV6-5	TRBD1	CASRWRTGYHEQYF	TGTGCCAGCAGATGGCGGACAGGGTACCACGAGCAGTACTTC
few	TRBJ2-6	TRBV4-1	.	CASSQDWSQQSGANVLTF	TGCGCCAGCAGCCAAGATTGGAGCCAGCAGTCTGGGGCCAACGTCCTGACTTTC
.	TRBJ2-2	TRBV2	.	CASNRRELGGELFF	TGTGCCAGCAATCGAAGGGAATTGGGCGGGGAGCTGTTTTTT
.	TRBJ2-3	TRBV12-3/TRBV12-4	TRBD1	CASSVRQGSDTQYF	TGTGCCAGCAGTGTGAGACAGGGATCAGATACGCAGTATTTT
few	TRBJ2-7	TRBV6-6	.	CASGSPGATYEQYF	TGTGCCAGCGGCTCGCCGGGGGCTACCTACGAGCAGTACTTC
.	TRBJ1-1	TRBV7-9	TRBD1	CASRPTGGVTEAFF	TGTGCCAGCAGGCCAACAGGGGGGGTCACTGAAGCTTTCTTT
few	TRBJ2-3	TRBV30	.	CAWGRGVTSTDTQYF	TGTGCCTGGGGGCGGGGTGTTACTAGCACAGATACGCAGTATTTT
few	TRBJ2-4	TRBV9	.	CASSVVGRGVSYF	TGTGCCAGCAGCGTAGTGGGCAGGGGAGTATCGTACTTC
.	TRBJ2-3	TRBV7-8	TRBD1	CASSPVSSTGIMTDTQYF	TGTGCCAGCAGCCCGGTGTCCTCGACAGGGATCATGACAGATACGCAGTATTTT
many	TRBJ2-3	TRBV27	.	CASSTNYIGTDTQYF	TGTGCCAGCAGTACAAATTATATCGGCACAGATACGCAGTATTTT
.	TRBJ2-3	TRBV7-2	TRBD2	CASTSWASGASDTQYF	TGTGCCAGCACCTCATGGGCTAGCGGGGCATCCGATACGCAGTATTTT
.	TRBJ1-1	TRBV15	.	CATSRDRVSTEAFF	TGTGCCACCAGCAGAGACAGGGTGAGCACTGAAGCTTTCTTT
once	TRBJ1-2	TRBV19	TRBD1	CASSIPWTGYGYTF	TGTGCCAGTAGTATCCCGTGGACAGGCTATGGCTACACCTTC
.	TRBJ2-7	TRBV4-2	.	CASSQARGRTYEQYF	TGTGCCAGCAGCCAAGCCCGTGGCCGAACCTACGAGCAGTACTTC
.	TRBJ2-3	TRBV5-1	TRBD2	CASSPGTSGGPRDTQYF	TGCGCCAGCAGCCCCGGGACTAGCGGGGGCCCCCGAGATACGCAGTATTTT
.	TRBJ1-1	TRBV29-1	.	CSVGRLTGEAFF	TGCAGCGTTGGAAGGTTGACAGGTGAAGCTTTCTTT
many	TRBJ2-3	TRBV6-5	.	CASRYPHSHKYF	TGTGCCAGTCGGTACCCCCACAGCCATAAGTATTTT
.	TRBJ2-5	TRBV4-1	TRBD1	CASSHLDRGLGETQYF	TGCGCCAGCAGCCACCTGGACAGGGGATTAGGGGAGACCCAGTACTTC
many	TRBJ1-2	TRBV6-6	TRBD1	CAISVGGDGYTF	TGTGCCATCTCCGTAGGGGGCGATGGCTACACCTTC
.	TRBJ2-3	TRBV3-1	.	CASSQETSTDTQYF	TGTGCCAGCAGCCAAGAAACAAGCACAGATACGCAGTATTTT
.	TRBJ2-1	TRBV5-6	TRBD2	CASSQTRGGPNEQFF	TGTGCCAGCAGCCAGACTCGGGGGGGCCCAAATGAGCAGTTCTTC
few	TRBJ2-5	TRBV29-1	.	CSGGERETQYF	TGCAGCGGTGGGGAAAGGGAGACCCAGTACTTC
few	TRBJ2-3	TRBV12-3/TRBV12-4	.	CASSRPGSMVDTQYF	TGTGCCAGCAGTCGTCCGGGATCAATGGTAGATACGCAGTATTTT
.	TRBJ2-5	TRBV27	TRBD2	CASSSPQAGGQETQYF	TGTGCCAGCAGTTCCCCCCAAGCGGGGGGTCAAGAGACCCAGTACTTC
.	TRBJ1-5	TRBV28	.	CASSLGYRNFNQPQHF	TGTGCCAGCAGTTTAGGATACAGGAATTTCAATCAGCCCCAGCATTTT
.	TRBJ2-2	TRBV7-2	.	CASSWAGAGTGELFF	TGTGCCAGCAGCTGGGCAGGGGCCGGAACCGGGGAGCTGTTTTTT
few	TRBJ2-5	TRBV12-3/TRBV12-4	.	CASTTQGQETQYF	TGTGCCAGCACTACTCAGGGGCAAGAGACCCAGTACTTC
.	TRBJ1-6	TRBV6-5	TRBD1	CASSYSPGGGSPLHF	TGTGCCAGCAGTTACTCGCCAGGGGGCGGTTCACCCCTCCACTTT
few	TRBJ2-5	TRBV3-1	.	CASSQEIWLETQYF	TGTGCCAGCAGCCAAGAGATTTGGTTGGAGACCCAGTACTTC
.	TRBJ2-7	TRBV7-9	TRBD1	CASRDRGYEQYF	TGTGCCAGCCGGGACAGGGGTTACGAGCAGTACTTC